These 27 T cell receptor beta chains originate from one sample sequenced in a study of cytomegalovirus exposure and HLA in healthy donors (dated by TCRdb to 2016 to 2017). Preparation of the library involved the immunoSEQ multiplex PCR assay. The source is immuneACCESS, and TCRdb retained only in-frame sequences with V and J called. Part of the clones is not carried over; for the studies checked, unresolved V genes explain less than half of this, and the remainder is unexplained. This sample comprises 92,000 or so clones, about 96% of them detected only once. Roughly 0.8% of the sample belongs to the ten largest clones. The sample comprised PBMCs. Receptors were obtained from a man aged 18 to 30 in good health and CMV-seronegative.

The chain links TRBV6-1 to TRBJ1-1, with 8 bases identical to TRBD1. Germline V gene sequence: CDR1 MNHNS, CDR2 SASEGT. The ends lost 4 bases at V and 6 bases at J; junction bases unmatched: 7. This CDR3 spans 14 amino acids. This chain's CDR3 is CASSAWTGTPEAFF. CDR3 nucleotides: TGTGCCAGCAGTGCTTGGACAGGGACCCCTGAAGCTTTCTTT.

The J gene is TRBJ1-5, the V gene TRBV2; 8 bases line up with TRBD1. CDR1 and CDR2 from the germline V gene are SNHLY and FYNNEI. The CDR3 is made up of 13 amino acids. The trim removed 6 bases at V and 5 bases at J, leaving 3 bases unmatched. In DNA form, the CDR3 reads TGTGCCAGCAGGGTGGACAGGGATCAGCCCCAGCATTTT. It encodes CASRVDRDQPQHF.

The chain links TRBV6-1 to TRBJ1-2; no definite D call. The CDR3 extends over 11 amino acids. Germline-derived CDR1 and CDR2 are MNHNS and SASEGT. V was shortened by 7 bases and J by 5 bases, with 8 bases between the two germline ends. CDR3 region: CASNYHYGYTF. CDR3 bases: TGTGCCAGCAACTACCATTATGGCTACACCTTC.

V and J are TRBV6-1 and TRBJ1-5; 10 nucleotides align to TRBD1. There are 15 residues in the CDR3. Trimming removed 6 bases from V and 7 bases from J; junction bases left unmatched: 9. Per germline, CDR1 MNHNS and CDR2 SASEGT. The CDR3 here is CASSPTTGGGQPQHF. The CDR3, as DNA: TGTGCCAGCAGCCCTACGACAGGGGGCGGGCAGCCCCAGCATTTT.

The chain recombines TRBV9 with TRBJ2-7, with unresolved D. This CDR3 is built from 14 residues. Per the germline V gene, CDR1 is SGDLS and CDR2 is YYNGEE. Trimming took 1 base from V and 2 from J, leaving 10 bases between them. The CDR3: CASSVNGETYEQYV. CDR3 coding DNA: TGTGCCAGCAGCGTAAACGGAGAGACCTACGAGCAGTACGTC.

The CDR3 nucleotides are TGTGCCTGGAGTCCCAGTCCGGGACAAGCCCGGTTCTTC. Translated, it gives CAWSPSPGQARFF. V gene TRBV30 combines with J gene TRBJ2-1; weak D call: TRBD1 (6 bases). This CDR3 comprises 13 residues. The germline V and J ends were trimmed by 2 bases and 15 bases, with 20 bases remaining between them. The germline gives CDR1 GTSNPN, CDR2 SVGIG (reference sequence).

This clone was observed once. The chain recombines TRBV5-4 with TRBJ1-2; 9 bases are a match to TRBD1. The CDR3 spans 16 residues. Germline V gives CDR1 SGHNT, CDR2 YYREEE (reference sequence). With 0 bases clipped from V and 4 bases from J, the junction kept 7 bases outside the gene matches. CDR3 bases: TGTGCCAGCAGCTTGGGTGGGACAGGGACCCGCTATGGCTACACCTTC. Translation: CASSLGGTGTRYGYTF.

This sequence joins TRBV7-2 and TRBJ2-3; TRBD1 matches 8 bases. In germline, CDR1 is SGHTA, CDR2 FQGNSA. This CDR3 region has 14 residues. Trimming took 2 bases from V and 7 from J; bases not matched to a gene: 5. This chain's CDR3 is CASSLQGARNTQYF. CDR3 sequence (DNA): TGTGCCAGCAGCTTACAGGGGGCGAGGAATACGCAGTATTTT.

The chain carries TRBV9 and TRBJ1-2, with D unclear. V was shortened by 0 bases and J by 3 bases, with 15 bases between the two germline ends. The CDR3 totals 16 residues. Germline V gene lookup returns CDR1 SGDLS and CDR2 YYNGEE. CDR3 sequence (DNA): TGTGCCAGCAGCGTAGCTACCGGAGGGTATGACTATGGCTACACCTTC. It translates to CASSVATGGYDYGYTF.

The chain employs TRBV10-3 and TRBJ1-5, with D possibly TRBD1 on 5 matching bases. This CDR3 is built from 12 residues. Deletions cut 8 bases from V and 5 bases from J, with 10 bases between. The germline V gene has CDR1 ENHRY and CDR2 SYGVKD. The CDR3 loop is CAISGADQPQHF. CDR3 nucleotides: TGTGCCATCTCTGGGGCCGATCAGCCCCAGCATTTT.

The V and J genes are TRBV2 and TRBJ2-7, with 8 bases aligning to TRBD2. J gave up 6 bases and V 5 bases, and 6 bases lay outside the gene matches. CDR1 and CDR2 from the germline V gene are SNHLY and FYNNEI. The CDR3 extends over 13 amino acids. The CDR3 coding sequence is TGTGCCAGCAGTTTCAAGCGGGGGATCGAGCAGTACGTC. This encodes CASSFKRGIEQYV.

The CDR3 DNA reads as TGTGCCAGTAGTATTATTTTTGGGGGCCGGGAGACCCAGTACTTC. This gives the protein CASSIIFGGRETQYF. V is TRBV19 and J is TRBJ2-5, with a weak D call TRBD1 (6 bases). V lost 3 bases, J lost 5 bases, and 16 bases lay in between. Germline values: CDR1 LNHDA, CDR2 SQIVND (reference sequence). The CDR3 has 15 amino acids.

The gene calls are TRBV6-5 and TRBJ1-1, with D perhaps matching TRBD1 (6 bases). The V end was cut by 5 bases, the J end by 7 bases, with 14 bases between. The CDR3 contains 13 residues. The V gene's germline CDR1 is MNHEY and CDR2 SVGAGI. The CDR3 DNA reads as TGTGCCAGCAGTCAAGGGGGGGCGGGTGAAGCTTTCTTT. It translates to CASSQGGAGEAFF.

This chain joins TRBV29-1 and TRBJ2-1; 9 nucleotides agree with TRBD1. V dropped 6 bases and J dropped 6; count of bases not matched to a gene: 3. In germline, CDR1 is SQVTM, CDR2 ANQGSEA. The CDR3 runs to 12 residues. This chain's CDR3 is CSVDRGGNEQFF. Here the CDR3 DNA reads TGCAGCGTCGACAGGGGGGGCAATGAGCAGTTCTTC.

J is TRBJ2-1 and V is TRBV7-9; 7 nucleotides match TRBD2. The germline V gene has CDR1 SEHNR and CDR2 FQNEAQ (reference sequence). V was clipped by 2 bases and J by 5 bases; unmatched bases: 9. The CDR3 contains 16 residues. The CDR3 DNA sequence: TGTGCCAGCAGCTTAACAGAAGCGGGACGAAACAATGAGCAGTTCTTC. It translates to CASSLTEAGRNNEQFF.

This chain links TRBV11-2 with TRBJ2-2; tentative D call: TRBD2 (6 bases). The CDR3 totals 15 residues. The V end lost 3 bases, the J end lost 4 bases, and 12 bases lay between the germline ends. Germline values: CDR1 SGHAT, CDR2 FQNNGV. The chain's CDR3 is CASSFMRETTGELFF. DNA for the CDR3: TGTGCCAGCAGCTTTATGCGGGAAACCACCGGGGAGCTGTTTTTT.

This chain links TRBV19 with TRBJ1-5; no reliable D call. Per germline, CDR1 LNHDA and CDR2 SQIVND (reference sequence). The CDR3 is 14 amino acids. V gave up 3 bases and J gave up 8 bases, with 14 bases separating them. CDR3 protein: CASSMPPGGEPQHF. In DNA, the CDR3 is TGTGCCAGTAGTATGCCCCCGGGAGGCGAGCCCCAGCATTTT. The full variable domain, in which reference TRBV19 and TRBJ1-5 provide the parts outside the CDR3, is DGGITQSPKYLFRKEGQNVTLSCEQNLNHDAMYWYRQDPGQGLRLIYYSQIVNDFQKGDIAEGYSVSREKKESFPLTVTSAQKNPTAFYLCASSMPPGGEPQHFGDGTRLSIL.

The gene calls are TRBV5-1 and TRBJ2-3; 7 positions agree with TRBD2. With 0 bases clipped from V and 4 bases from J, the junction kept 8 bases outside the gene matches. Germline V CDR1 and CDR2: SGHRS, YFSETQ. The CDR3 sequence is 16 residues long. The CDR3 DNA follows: TGCGCCAGCAGCTTGGGCTCCCTGGGAGGGGCAGATACGCAGTATTTT. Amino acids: CASSLGSLGGADTQYF. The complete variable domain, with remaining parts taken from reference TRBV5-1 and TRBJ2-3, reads KAGVTQTPRYLIKTRGQQVTLSCSPISGHRSVSWYQQTPGQGLQFLFEYFSETQRNKGNFPGRFSGRQFSNSRSEMNVSTLELGDSALYLCASSLGSLGGADTQYFGPGTRLTVL.

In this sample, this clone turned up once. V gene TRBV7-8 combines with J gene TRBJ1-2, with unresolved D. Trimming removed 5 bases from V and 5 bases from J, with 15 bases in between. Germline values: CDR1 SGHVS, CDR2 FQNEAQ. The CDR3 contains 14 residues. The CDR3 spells CASSPRDVRYGYTF. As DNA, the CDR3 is TGTGCCAGCAGCCCCCGGGATGTTCGGTATGGCTACACCTTC.

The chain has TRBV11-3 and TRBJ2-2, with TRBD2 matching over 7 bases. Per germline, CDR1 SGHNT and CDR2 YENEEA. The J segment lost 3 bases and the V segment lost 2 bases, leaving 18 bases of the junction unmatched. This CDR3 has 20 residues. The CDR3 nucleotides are TGTGCCAGCAGCTTATTCCCGTCTAAGACTAGCCAATTTGACACCGGGGAGCTGTTTTTT. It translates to CASSLFPSKTSQFDTGELFF.

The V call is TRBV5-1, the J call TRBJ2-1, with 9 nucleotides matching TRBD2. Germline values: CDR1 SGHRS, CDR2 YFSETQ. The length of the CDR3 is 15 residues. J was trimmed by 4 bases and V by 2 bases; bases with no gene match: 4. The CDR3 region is CASSFSGSSYNEQFF. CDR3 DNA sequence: TGCGCCAGCAGCTTTAGCGGGAGCTCGTACAATGAGCAGTTCTTC.

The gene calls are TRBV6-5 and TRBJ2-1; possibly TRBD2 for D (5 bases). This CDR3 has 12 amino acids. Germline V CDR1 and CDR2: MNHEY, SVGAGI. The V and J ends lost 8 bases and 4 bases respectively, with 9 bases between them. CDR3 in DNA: TGTGCCAGCCGTTCGGGGTACAATGAGCAGTTCTTC. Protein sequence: CASRSGYNEQFF.

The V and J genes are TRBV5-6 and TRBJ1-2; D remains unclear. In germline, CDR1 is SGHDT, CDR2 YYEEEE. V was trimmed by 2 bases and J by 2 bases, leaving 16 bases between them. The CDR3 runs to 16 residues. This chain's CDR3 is CASSFRGTEVNYGYTF. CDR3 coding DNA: TGTGCCAGCAGCTTCAGAGGCACTGAGGTCAACTATGGCTACACCTTC.

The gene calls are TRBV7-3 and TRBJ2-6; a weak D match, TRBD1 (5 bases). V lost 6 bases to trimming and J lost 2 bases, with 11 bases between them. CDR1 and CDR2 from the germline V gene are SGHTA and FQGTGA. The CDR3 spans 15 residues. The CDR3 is CASSNTGAGANVLTF. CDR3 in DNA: TGTGCCAGCAGTAATACAGGTGCTGGGGCCAACGTCCTGACTTTC.

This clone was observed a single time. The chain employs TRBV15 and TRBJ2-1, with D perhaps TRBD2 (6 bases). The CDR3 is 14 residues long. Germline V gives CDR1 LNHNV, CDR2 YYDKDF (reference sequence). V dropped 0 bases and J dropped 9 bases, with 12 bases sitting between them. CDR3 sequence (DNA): TGTGCCACCAGCAGAGATCGGCTAGCGCGTGAGCAGTTCTTC. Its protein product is CATSRDRLAREQFF.

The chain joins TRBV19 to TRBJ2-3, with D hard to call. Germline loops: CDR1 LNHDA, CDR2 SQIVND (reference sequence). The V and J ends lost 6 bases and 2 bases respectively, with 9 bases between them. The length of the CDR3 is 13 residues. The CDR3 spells CASSEIDTDTQYF. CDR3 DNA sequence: TGTGCCAGTAGCGAGATAGACACAGATACGCAGTATTTT.

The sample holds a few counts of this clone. The CDR3 DNA follows: TGTGCCAGTAGTGACGTCATTGCGGGGGAGCAGTACTTC. Its protein product is CASSDVIAGEQYF. V gene TRBV19 combines with J gene TRBJ2-7; D may be TRBD2 (6 bases). This CDR3 region has 13 residues. Trimming shortened V by 5 bases and J by 7 bases, and 15 bases separated the two germline ends. Germline V gives CDR1 LNHDA, CDR2 SQIVND (reference sequence).